The rows below give T cell receptor beta chains drawn from one sample of a study of T cell responses to AZD1222 COVID-19 vaccine. Assay used: immunoSEQ multiplex PCR; TCRdb lists only in-frame clones, some missing. The sample holds around 99,000 clones, 75% to 95% seen once. The sequencing used peripheral blood, collected 28 days after the second AZD1222 dose. Receptors were obtained from an adult who received the AZD1222 COVID-19 vaccine. CDR3s include the opening cysteine and the closing phenylalanine or tryptophan. D genes are given only for firm matches. A clone size is listed for some rows: how often the clone was seen (once, few, many), or a class if it is expanded.

TRBV11-3,NA,NA,TRBJ2-1,CASSLDLGQQFF,TGTGCCAGCAGCTTAGATCTCGGCCAGCAGTTCTTC
TRBV11-3,NA,NA,TRBJ2-3,CASSLGASTQYF,TGTGCCAGCAGCTTAGGGGCTAGTACGCAGTATTTT
TRBV5-4,NA,NA,TRBJ2-7,CASSLSAGTAYEQYF,TGTGCCAGCAGCTTATCCGCCGGGACGGCCTACGAGCAGTACTTC
TRBV5-5,NA,NA,TRBJ1-5,CASSLPGGWNQPQHF,TGTGCCAGCAGCTTGCCGGGAGGGTGGAATCAGCCCCAGCATTTT
TRBV2,NA,NA,TRBJ2-1,CASSGTRSYNEQFF,TGTGCCAGTTCTGGGACTCGCTCCTACAATGAGCAGTTCTTC
TRBV12-3/TRBV12-4,NA,NA,TRBJ2-7,CASSEEFTYEQYF,TGTGCCAGCAGTGAGGAATTTACCTACGAGCAGTACTTC
TRBV5-4,TRBD2,NA,TRBJ2-7,CASSFEREERDEQYF,TGTGCCAGCAGCTTTGAACGGGAGGAGCGGGACGAGCAGTACTTC
TRBV7-6,TRBD1,NA,TRBJ2-7,CASSPSRDRTSYEQYF,TGTGCCAGCAGCCCAAGTCGGGACAGAACCAGCTACGAGCAGTACTTC
TRBV5-6,TRBD2,large,TRBJ2-7,CASRIAGGTLEQYF,TGTGCCAGCAGGATAGCGGGGGGAACTCTAGAGCAGTACTTC
TRBV29-1,NA,NA,TRBJ1-2,CSVETVYGYTF,TGCAGCGTTGAAACGGTCTATGGCTACACCTTC
TRBV28,NA,once,TRBJ2-1,CASSRGGPDYNEQFF,TGTGCCAGCAGCCGCGGGGGCCCGGACTACAATGAGCAGTTCTTC
TRBV30,NA,NA,TRBJ2-2,CACQETGELFF,TGTGCCTGTCAGGAGACCGGGGAGCTGTTTTTT
TRBV5-5,NA,NA,TRBJ2-3,CASSLTRATDTQYF,TGTGCCAGCAGCTTAACACGGGCCACAGATACGCAGTATTTT
TRBV2,NA,NA,TRBJ2-3,CASSEAGAASTDTQYF,TGTGCCAGCAGTGAAGCAGGGGCAGCTAGCACAGATACGCAGTATTTT
TRBV9,TRBD2,NA,TRBJ2-1,CASSTTSVYNEQFF,TGTGCCAGCAGCACGACTAGCGTCTACAATGAGCAGTTCTTC
TRBV19,TRBD2,NA,TRBJ2-2,CASSMEERGLAGVTGELFF,TGTGCCAGTAGTATGGAGGAACGAGGACTAGCGGGAGTCACCGGGGAGCTGTTTTTT
TRBV19,NA,NA,TRBJ2-3,CASSTPGFPSTDTQYF,TGTGCCAGTAGTACCCCAGGGTTCCCCAGCACAGATACGCAGTATTTT
TRBV5-1,NA,NA,TRBJ2-5,CASSLGVQETQYF,TGCGCCAGCAGCTTGGGAGTCCAAGAGACCCAGTACTTC
TRBV11-2,TRBD1,NA,TRBJ2-7,CASSLFRGYEQYF,TGTGCCAGCAGCTTGTTCAGGGGGTACGAGCAGTACTTC
TRBV28,NA,NA,TRBJ1-1,CASTISPTGETEAFF,TGTGCCAGCACTATCTCCCCGACGGGGGAGACTGAAGCTTTCTTT
TRBV7-6,NA,once,TRBJ2-7,CASSLDGTYEQYF,TGTGCCAGCAGCTTAGATGGGACCTACGAGCAGTACTTC
TRBV5-4,NA,NA,TRBJ1-6,CASSLKTTANSPLHF,TGTGCCAGCAGCTTGAAGACAACGGCAAATTCACCCCTCCACTTT
TRBV6-5,TRBD2,NA,TRBJ2-2,CASYPRRGATGELFF,TGTGCCAGCTACCCACGGCGGGGGGCCACCGGGGAGCTGTTTTTT
TRBV6-2/TRBV6-3,NA,NA,TRBJ1-5,CASSAQVYSNQPQHF,TGTGCCAGCAGTGCACAGGTATATAGCAATCAGCCCCAGCATTTT
TRBV27,NA,NA,TRBJ1-2,CASSLNGQYYGYTF,TGTGCCAGCAGTTTAAACGGACAGTACTATGGCTACACCTTC
TRBV9,NA,NA,TRBJ2-3,CASSVRDGSTDTQYF,TGTGCCAGCAGCGTCCGGGACGGATCCACAGATACGCAGTATTTT
TRBV11-2,NA,NA,TRBJ2-1,CASSLKANHEQFF,TGTGCCAGCAGCTTAAAGGCCAACCATGAGCAGTTCTTC
TRBV7-2,NA,NA,TRBJ2-2,CASSSFTGELFF,TGTGCCAGCAGCTCCTTCACCGGGGAGCTGTTTTTT